The sequence of this T cell receptor (beta chain) was determined in a study of blood T cell repertoires in COVID-19. Assay used: immunoSEQ multiplex PCR; TCRdb lists only in-frame clones, some missing. This table has around 99,000 clones, 85% to 95% appearing once. The V gene's germline CDR1 is LNHDA and CDR2 SQIVND (reference sequence). The ends lost 7 bases at V and 10 bases at J; junction bases unmatched: 9. The CDR3 length is 14 residues. The chain uses TRBV19 and TRBJ1-6; TRBD1 matches at 8 bases. The material sequenced was peripheral blood. This sequence was found in a woman in her thirties with acute or convalescent COVID-19. DNA for the CDR3: TGTGCCAGTACCGCGGACAGGGTGGCATCACCCCTCCACTTT. It codes for CASTADRVASPLHF.